This T cell receptor beta chain was observed in a study of T cells after yellow fever vaccination. Study context: Preparation of the low-cell-number fractions used SMART-Seq v4 Ultra Low Input.

V was pared by 4 bases and J by 5 bases, with 15 bases between. Germline loops: CDR1 MNHEY, CDR2 SVGAGI. This CDR3 region has 14 residues. General observations from the study: Abundant bulk-derived clonotypes could contaminate FACS-sorted repertoires. After the booster, 96% of CD4 and just over 85% of CD8 primary-response clones were re-detected.

There are many counts of this clonotype. The target antigen is unknown. A 5'RACE template-switching step, the method used to make TCR cDNA, added a universal primer site and UMIs. TCRdb independently ran MiXCR on the 5' RACE reads; one entry per CDR3 protein. The sample includes more than 90,000 distinct CDR3 sequences, about 7% of them seen just once. The clonotype comes from a man between 18 and 35 years old who received the YFV17D yellow fever vaccine. Sequenced material: CD4+ T cells sorted from PBMCs, taken roughly 47 days after the first yellow fever vaccination. This chain uses TRBV6-5 with TRBJ2-7, with D unclear. As DNA, the CDR3 is TGTGCCAGCAGTTCCCGGGCCCTGCCTCACGAGCAGTACTTC. It encodes CASSSRALPHEQYF.